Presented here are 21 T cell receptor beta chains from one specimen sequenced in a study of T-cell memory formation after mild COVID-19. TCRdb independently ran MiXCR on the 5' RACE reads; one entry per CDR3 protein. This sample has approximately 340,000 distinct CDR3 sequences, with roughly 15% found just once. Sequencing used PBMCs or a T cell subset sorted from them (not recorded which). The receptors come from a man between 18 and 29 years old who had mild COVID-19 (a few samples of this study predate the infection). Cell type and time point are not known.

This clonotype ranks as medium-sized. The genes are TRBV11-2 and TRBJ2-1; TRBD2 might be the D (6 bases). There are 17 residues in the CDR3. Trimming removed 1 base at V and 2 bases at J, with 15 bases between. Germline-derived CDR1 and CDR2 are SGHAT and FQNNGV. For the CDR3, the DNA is TGTGCCAGCAGCTTAGGACCCGGGACTTCGACCTACAATGAGCAGTTCTTC. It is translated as CASSLGPGTSTYNEQFF.

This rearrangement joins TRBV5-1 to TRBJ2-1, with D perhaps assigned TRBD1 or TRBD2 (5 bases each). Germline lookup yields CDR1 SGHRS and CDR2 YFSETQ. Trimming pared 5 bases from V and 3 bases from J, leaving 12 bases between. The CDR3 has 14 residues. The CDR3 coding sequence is TGCGCCAGCAGGGGAGACAGTGTCTACAATGAGCAGTTCTTC. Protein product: CASRGDSVYNEQFF.

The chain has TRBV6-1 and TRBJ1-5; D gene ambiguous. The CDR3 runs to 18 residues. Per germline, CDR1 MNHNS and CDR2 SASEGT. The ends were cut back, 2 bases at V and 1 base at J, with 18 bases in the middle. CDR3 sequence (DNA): TGTGCCAGCAGTGAATTTCCCTGGGTAAGGGTGAGCAATCAGCCCCAGCATTTT. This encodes CASSEFPWVRVSNQPQHF.

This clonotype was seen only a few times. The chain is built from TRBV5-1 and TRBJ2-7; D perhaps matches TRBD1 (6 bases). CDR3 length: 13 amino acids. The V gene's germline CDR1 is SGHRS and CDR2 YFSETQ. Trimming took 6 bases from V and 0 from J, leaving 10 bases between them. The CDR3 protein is CASTQGSSYEQYV. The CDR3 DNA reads TGCGCCAGCACACAGGGAAGCTCCTACGAGCAGTACGTC.

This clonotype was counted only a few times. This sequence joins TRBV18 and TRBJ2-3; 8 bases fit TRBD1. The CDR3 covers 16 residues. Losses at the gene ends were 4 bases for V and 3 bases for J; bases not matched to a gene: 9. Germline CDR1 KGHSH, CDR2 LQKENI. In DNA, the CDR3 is TGTGCCAGCTCACAGACTTCAGGGGGCACAACAGATACGCAGTATTTT. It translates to CASSQTSGGTTDTQYF.

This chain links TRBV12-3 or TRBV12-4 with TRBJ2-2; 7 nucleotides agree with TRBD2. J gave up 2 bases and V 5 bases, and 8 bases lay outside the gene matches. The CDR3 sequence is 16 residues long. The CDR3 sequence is CASSPRGGGNTGELFF. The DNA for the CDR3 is TGTGCCAGCAGTCCCCGGGGCGGGGGTAACACCGGGGAGCTGTTTTTT.

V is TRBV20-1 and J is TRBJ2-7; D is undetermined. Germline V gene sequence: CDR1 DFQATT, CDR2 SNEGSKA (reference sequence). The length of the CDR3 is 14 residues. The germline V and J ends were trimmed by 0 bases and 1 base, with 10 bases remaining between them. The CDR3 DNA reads TGCAGTGCTAGAGACCCCCAAGGTTCCTACGAGCAGTACGTC. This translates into CSARDPQGSYEQYV.

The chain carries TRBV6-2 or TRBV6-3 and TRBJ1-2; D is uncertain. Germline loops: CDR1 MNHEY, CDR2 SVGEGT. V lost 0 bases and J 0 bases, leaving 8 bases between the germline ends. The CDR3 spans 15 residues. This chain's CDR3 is CASSYSNTANYGYTF. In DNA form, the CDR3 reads TGTGCCAGCAGTTACTCGAACACCGCTAACTATGGCTACACCTTC.

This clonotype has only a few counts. CDR3 in DNA: TGCGCCAGCAGCCAGGACACCTCCTACAATGAGCAGTTCTTC. This codes for CASSQDTSYNEQFF. This chain joins TRBV5-1 and TRBJ2-1, with a tentative D call TRBD1 (5 bases). With 4 bases removed from V and 0 bases from J, the gap between germline ends came to 8 bases. The V gene's germline CDR1 is SGHRS and CDR2 YFSETQ. This CDR3 comprises 14 residues.

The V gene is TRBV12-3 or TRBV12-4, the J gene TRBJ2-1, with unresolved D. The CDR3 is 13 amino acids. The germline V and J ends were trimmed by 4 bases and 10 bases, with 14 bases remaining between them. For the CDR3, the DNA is TGTGCCAGCAGTTCATCCCCGCGACGCGAGCAGTTCTTC. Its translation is CASSSSPRREQFF.

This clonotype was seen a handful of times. The CDR3 here is CASSPLTDYNSPLHF. CDR3 nucleotides: TGCGCCAGCTCCCCCTTGACAGACTACAATTCACCCCTCCACTTT. The chain couples TRBV5-1 to TRBJ1-6, with D possibly matching TRBD1 (5 bases). Germline CDR1 reads SGHRS; CDR2 reads YFSETQ. The CDR3 sequence is 15 residues long. V lost 7 bases and J 7 bases, leaving 18 bases between the germline ends.

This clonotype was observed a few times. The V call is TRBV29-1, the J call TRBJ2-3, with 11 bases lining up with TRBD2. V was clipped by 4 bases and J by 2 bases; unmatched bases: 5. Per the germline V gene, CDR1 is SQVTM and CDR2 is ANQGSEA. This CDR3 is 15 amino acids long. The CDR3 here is CSVVLAGGSTDTQYF. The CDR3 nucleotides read TGCAGCGTTGTATTAGCGGGGGGGTCCACAGATACGCAGTATTTT.

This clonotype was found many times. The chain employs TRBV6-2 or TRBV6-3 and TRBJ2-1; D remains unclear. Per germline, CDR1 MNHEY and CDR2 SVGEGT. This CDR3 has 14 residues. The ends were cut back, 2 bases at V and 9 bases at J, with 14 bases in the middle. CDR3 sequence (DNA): TGTGCCAGCAGTTACCTGGGGTTATTGGCTGAGCAGTTCTTC. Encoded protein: CASSYLGLLAEQFF.

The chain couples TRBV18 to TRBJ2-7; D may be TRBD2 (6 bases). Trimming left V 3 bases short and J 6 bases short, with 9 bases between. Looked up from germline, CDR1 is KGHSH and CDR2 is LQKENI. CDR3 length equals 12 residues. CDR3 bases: TGTGCCAGCTCACCTCAGGGAGGCGAGCAGTACGTC. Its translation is CASSPQGGEQYV.

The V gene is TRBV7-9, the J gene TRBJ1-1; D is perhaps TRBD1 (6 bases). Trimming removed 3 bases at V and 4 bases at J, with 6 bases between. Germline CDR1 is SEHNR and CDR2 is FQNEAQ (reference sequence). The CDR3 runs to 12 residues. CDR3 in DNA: TGTGCCAGCAGCTTGGACAGCACTGAAGCTTTCTTT. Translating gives CASSLDSTEAFF.

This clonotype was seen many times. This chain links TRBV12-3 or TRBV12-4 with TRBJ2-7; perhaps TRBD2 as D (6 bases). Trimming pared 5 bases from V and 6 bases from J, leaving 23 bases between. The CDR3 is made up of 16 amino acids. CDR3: CASSHFLGGERSEQYF. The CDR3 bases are TGTGCCAGCAGTCACTTCTTAGGCGGGGAGAGGAGCGAGCAGTACTTC.

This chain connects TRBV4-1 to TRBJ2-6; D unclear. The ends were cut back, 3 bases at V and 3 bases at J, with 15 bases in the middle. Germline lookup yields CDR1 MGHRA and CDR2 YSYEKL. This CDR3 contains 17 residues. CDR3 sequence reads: CASSHLESPFGANVLTF. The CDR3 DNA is TGCGCCAGCAGCCATCTCGAATCTCCCTTTGGGGCCAACGTCCTGACTTTC.

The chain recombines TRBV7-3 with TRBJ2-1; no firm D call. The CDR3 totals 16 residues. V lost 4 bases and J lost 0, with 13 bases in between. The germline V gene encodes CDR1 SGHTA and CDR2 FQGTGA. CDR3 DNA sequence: TGTGCCAGCAGCTCTACAAACGACAACTCCTACAATGAGCAGTTCTTC. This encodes CASSSTNDNSYNEQFF. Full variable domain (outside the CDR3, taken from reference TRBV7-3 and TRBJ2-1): GAGVSQTPSNKVTEKGKYVELRCDPISGHTALYWYRQSLGQGPEFLIYFQGTGAADDSGLPNDRFFAVRPEGSVSTLKIQRTERGDSAVYLCASSSTNDNSYNEQFFGPGTRLTVL.

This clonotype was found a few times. CDR3 nucleotide sequence: TGCGCCAGCAGCTCCGGGACAGGCGGGACCCCCTACGAGCAGTACTTC. It is translated as CASSSGTGGTPYEQYF. The chain is built from TRBV5-1 and TRBJ2-7, with TRBD1 identical over 8 bases. V gave up 3 bases and J gave up 2 bases; unmatched junction bases: 10. This CDR3 comprises 16 residues. Germline CDR1 and CDR2: SGHRS and YFSETQ.

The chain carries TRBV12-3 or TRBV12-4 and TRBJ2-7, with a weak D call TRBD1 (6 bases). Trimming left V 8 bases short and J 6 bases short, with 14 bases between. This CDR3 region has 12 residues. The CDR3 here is CASGTGFGEQYV. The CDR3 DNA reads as TGTGCCAGCGGTACAGGGTTCGGCGAGCAGTACGTC.

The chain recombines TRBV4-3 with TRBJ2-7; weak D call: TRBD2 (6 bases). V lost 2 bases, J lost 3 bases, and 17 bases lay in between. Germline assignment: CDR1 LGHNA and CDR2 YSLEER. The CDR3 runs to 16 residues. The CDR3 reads CASSQTSTEAFYEQYF. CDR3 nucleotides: TGCGCCAGCAGCCAAACTAGCACTGAGGCCTTCTACGAGCAGTACTTC.